Below, 26 T cell receptor beta chains from the same sample are listed, as sequenced in a study of cytomegalovirus exposure and HLA in healthy donors. This PCR relied on a set of 60 Vbeta primers and 13 Jbeta primers. The assay was immunoSEQ multiplex PCR, and TCRdb's table has in-frame clones only and misses some. The sample lists some 110,000 clones; about 59% were seen once. Sequences were obtained from PBMCs. The source of these receptors is a woman aged 40 to 50 in good health and CMV-seropositive.

This clone was recorded a few times. The chain uses TRBV7-2 and TRBJ1-5; D uncertain. The CDR3 runs to 13 residues. Per the germline V gene, CDR1 is SGHTA and CDR2 is FQGNSA. Trimming cost V 3 bases and J 0 bases, with 3 bases left between them. The CDR3 nucleotides read TGTGCCAGCAGCTTTAATAGCAATCAGCCCCAGCATTTT. Encoded protein: CASSFNSNQPQHF.

J is TRBJ2-5 and V is TRBV28; D is unresolved. The CDR3 consists of 13 residues. In germline, CDR1 is MDHEN, CDR2 SYDVKM. V gave up 6 bases and J gave up 4 bases, with 12 bases separating them. CDR3 bases: TGTGCCAGCAGGCTTAATCAGGCAGAGACCCAGTACTTC. This codes for CASRLNQAETQYF.

The chain carries TRBV5-4 and TRBJ2-2; 7 bases fit TRBD1. CDR1 SGHNT and CDR2 YYREEE come from the germline V gene (reference sequence). V lost 4 bases and J lost 7; bases outside the gene matches: 7. The CDR3 loop spans 14 amino acids. CDR3 nucleotide sequence: TGTGCCAGCAGCGGAGGACAGGCGGGCGGGGAGCTGTTTTTT. It yields the protein CASSGGQAGGELFF.

This clone was counted a few times. The V gene is TRBV6-5, the J gene TRBJ1-4; 8 bases align to TRBD1. Germline trimming cut 5 bases from V and 8 bases from J; bases unmatched to any gene: 10. This CDR3 is 15 amino acids long. Per germline, CDR1 MNHEY and CDR2 SVGAGI. The CDR3 nucleotides read TGTGCCAGCAGTCAAGGACAGGGCGCGACCGAAAAACTGTTTTTT. This codes for CASSQGQGATEKLFF.

This clone was detected only a few times. The chain employs TRBV6-5 and TRBJ2-7, with 14 nucleotides matching TRBD2. The CDR3 has 15 amino acids. Germline CDR1 and CDR2: MNHEY and SVGAGI. J was trimmed by 9 bases and V by 6 bases; bases with no gene match: 10. The CDR3 loop reads CASSYTGTSGGRQYF. The CDR3 region has the DNA TGTGCCAGCAGCTACACCGGGACTAGCGGGGGAAGGCAGTACTTC.

The rearrangement links TRBV27 to TRBJ2-7, with 10 bases aligning to TRBD2. Per germline, CDR1 MNHEY and CDR2 SMNVEV (reference sequence). Trimming cost V 5 bases and J 3 bases; bases outside gene matches: 10. This CDR3 comprises 16 residues. Here the CDR3 reads CASSPPLAGDYYEQYF. DNA for the CDR3: TGTGCCAGCAGTCCACCGCTAGCGGGAGACTACTACGAGCAGTACTTC.

The J gene is TRBJ1-2, the V gene TRBV4-1, with 7 bases fitting TRBD1. Germline CDR1 MGHRA, CDR2 YSYEKL. With V trimmed by 1 base and J by 3 bases, 11 bases remained unmatched. This CDR3 region has 17 residues. For the CDR3, the DNA is TGCGCCAGCAGCCAAGTCCCGGAGGGACAGATATACTATGGCTACACCTTC. Translating gives CASSQVPEGQIYYGYTF.

The sample holds one count of this clone. This chain joins TRBV4-2 and TRBJ2-3; TRBD2 matches 12 bases. This CDR3 has 19 residues. V dropped 3 bases and J dropped 0; count of bases not matched to a gene: 10. Germline loops: CDR1 LGHNA, CDR2 YNFKEQ. The chain's CDR3 is CASSHLGLAGQESTDTQYF. DNA for the CDR3: TGTGCCAGCAGCCATCTCGGACTAGCGGGACAAGAAAGCACAGATACGCAGTATTTT.

The chain has TRBV30 and TRBJ2-5; no definite D call. Trimming stripped 2 bases from V and 4 bases from J, with 5 bases between. The CDR3 is made up of 11 amino acids. Germline V gene data show CDR1 as GTSNPN and CDR2 as SVGIG (reference sequence). CDR3 region: CAWSPIETQYF. The CDR3 region has the DNA TGTGCCTGGAGTCCCATAGAGACCCAGTACTTC.

V gene TRBV7-6 combines with J gene TRBJ2-1; TRBD1 matches at 7 bases. Trimming at V came to 3 bases and at J to 4 bases, leaving 12 bases not matched to a gene. The CDR3 spans 17 residues. Per germline, CDR1 SGHVS and CDR2 FNYEAQ. The DNA for the CDR3 is TGTGCCAGCAGCTTGGGATCGGCAGGGGGATTTTACAATGAGCAGTTCTTC. It translates to CASSLGSAGGFYNEQFF.

This clone was picked up a small number of times. Here the CDR3 reads CASSLEQGWRAGANVLTF. In DNA, the CDR3 is TGTGCCAGCAGCTTAGAGCAGGGGTGGAGAGCTGGGGCCAACGTCCTGACTTTC. V and J are TRBV7-8 and TRBJ2-6, with D possibly being TRBD1 (6 bases). V gave up 1 base and J gave up 2 bases, with 15 bases separating them. CDR1 and CDR2 (germline): SGHVS, FQNEAQ. This CDR3 has 18 residues.

The chain joins TRBV12-2 to TRBJ2-1; TRBD1 is taken as the D call from the table, unchecked against the DNA. TRBV12-2 constitutes a pseudogene. The CDR3 totals 17 residues. As DNA, the CDR3 is TGTGCAAGTCGCTTAGCGAAGGGACAGGGGGTATGCGATGAGCAGTTCTTC. This encodes CASRLAKGQGVCDEQFF.

V is TRBV18 and J is TRBJ2-3, with D unclear. From germline, CDR1 is KGHSH and CDR2 LQKENI. The V and J ends lost 0 bases and 5 bases respectively, with 6 bases between them. The CDR3 sequence is 13 residues long. The CDR3 DNA is TGTGCCAGCTCACCACCGGGCGAAGATACGCAGTATTTT. Residues: CASSPPGEDTQYF.

This sequence joins TRBV7-8 and TRBJ2-1; 13 positions match TRBD2. The CDR3 spans 14 residues. Germline CDR1 SGHVS, CDR2 FQNEAQ. J gave up 12 bases and V 3 bases, and 5 bases lay outside the gene matches. CDR3 nucleotide sequence: TGTGCCAGCAGCTTTACTAGCGGGGGGGTCGTGCAGTTCTTC. It translates to CASSFTSGGVVQFF.

This clone appeared a few times. V is TRBV6-4 and J is TRBJ2-2; no reliable D call. The CDR3 covers 14 residues. V lost 0 bases and J lost 1, with 3 bases in between. Germline V gene sequence: CDR1 MRHNA, CDR2 SNTAGT. CDR3 loop: CASSDSLNTGELFF. DNA of the CDR3: TGTGCCAGCAGTGACTCACTGAACACCGGGGAGCTGTTTTTT.

CDR3 loop: CASSLSSGGTYEQYF. The DNA for the CDR3 is TGCGCCAGCAGCCTTTCCAGCGGGGGTACCTACGAGCAGTACTTC. V gene TRBV5-1 combines with J gene TRBJ2-7, with 8 positions matching TRBD2. This CDR3 has 15 amino acids. The J segment lost 2 bases and the V segment lost 4 bases, leaving 8 bases of the junction unmatched. Germline CDR1 and CDR2: SGHRS and YFSETQ.

The V gene is TRBV7-9, the J gene TRBJ1-2; TRBD1 aligns across 7 bases. Per germline, CDR1 SEHNR and CDR2 FQNEAQ (reference sequence). The V gene end was trimmed by 2 bases and the J gene end by 8 bases; junction bases not matched to a gene: 8. The CDR3 totals 14 residues. In DNA, the CDR3 is TGTGCCAGCAGCTTAAGGGAACAGGGGATCGGCTACACCTTC. Translation: CASSLREQGIGYTF.

This clone came up a few times. V usage is TRBV4-3 and J usage is TRBJ2-5; 10 bases align to TRBD2. The J call is uncertain, as TRBJ2-7 better fits the DNA end. The germline CDR1 and CDR2 sequences are LGHNA and YSLEER. This CDR3 spans 16 amino acids. The CDR3 DNA follows: TGCGCCAGCAGCAAGCAAAGCGGGAGGGCGGCGTACGAGCAGTACTTC. Translating gives CASSKQSGRAAYEQYF.

DNA of the CDR3: TGTGCCAGCAGTTACGGGGCAGGAAGCTCCTACGAGCAGTACTTC. Its protein is CASSYGAGSSYEQYF. The chain carries TRBV6-5 and TRBJ2-7; D may be TRBD1 (5 bases). The CDR3 covers 15 residues. Per the germline V gene, CDR1 is MNHEY and CDR2 is SVGAGI. Trimming removed 2 bases at V and 0 bases at J, with 11 bases between.

This clone appeared a single time. The rearrangement joins TRBV10-1 to TRBJ2-5; unclear D gene. Germline assignment: CDR1 WNHNN and CDR2 SYGVQD (reference sequence). The CDR3 length is 16 residues. V shed 8 bases and J shed 7 bases, with 26 bases lying between them. The CDR3 sequence: CASDPPQGDPPGTQYF. CDR3 sequence (DNA): TGCGCCAGCGATCCCCCTCAAGGCGACCCCCCGGGGACCCAGTACTTC.

This rearrangement joins TRBV6-1 to TRBJ2-1, with 9 bases matching TRBD1. CDR1 is MNHNS, CDR2 SASEGT, per germline. J gave up 1 base and V 6 bases, and 4 bases lay outside the gene matches. The CDR3 runs 15 residues. As DNA, the CDR3 is TGTGCCAGCAGACAGGGGGCCGCTTCCTACAATGAGCAGTTCTTC. Encoded protein: CASRQGAASYNEQFF.

The rearrangement joins TRBV9 to TRBJ2-3; 14 nucleotides line up with TRBD2. With 3 bases clipped from V and 0 bases from J, the junction kept 9 bases outside the gene matches. This CDR3 is built from 19 residues. Germline V gene sequence: CDR1 SGDLS, CDR2 YYNGEE. The CDR3 sequence: CASSAPGLAGELSTDTQYF. The CDR3 coding sequence is TGTGCCAGCAGCGCGCCGGGACTAGCGGGAGAGCTTAGCACAGATACGCAGTATTTT.

The CDR3: CASSLWGQWTGPNEKLFF. CDR3 coding DNA: TGTGCCAGCAGTTTATGGGGCCAATGGACAGGCCCCAATGAAAAACTGTTTTTT. The rearrangement uses TRBV28 and TRBJ1-4; the match to TRBD1 covers 7 bases. The CDR3 covers 18 residues. V shed 0 bases, J shed 5 bases, and the junction held 12 bases outside the gene matches. Germline assignment: CDR1 MDHEN and CDR2 SYDVKM.

The chain combines TRBV5-6 with TRBJ2-5, with unresolved D. Deletions cut 0 bases from V and 2 bases from J, with 5 bases between. Germline V lookup: CDR1 SGHDT, CDR2 YYEEEE. CDR3 size: 13 residues. For the CDR3, the DNA is TGTGCCAGCAGCTTGGGTACTCAAGAGACCCAGTACTTC. Translated, it gives CASSLGTQETQYF.

V and J are TRBV5-1 and TRBJ2-2; D gene uncertain. V lost 6 bases, J lost 0 bases, and 9 bases lay in between. CDR1 SGHRS and CDR2 YFSETQ come from the germline V gene. CDR3 length equals 14 residues. In DNA form, the CDR3 reads TGCGCCAGCAATAAACTATCGAACACCGGGGAGCTGTTTTTT. It yields the protein CASNKLSNTGELFF.

The chain carries TRBV7-3 and TRBJ2-3, with 9 bases that match TRBD1. This CDR3 has 15 residues. V lost 4 bases to trimming and J lost 7 bases; unmatched junction nucleotides: 9. Germline V gene lookup returns CDR1 SGHTA and CDR2 FQGTGA. CDR3 in amino acids: CASSSGTGRWNTQYF. CDR3 nucleotides: TGTGCCAGCAGCTCTGGGACAGGGCGCTGGAATACGCAGTATTTT.